The 3 T cell receptor beta chains reported below all come from one sample, sequenced in a study of synovial regulatory T cells in juvenile arthritis. Clones were sequenced by immunoSEQ multiplex PCR, and TCRdb holds only the in-frame ones, with some missing. This sample lists 7,000 to 8,000 clones; its ten largest clones have under 2%. The specimen sequenced was Treg cells from blood. Subset noted: remaining (HLA-DR-negative) circulating blood Treg cells. These receptors were collected from a donor younger than 30 with juvenile idiopathic arthritis.

The rearrangement uses TRBV9 and TRBJ2-7; TCRdb's assignment of TRBD1 cannot be checked, as there is no DNA. The CDR3 contains 15 residues. No DNA sequence was recorded. The germline gives CDR1 SGDLS, CDR2 YYNGEE. CDR3 loop: CASSVAPVQVNEQYF.

The V gene is TRBV11-1, the J gene TRBJ2-7; TCRdb indicates TRBD1, and absent DNA this call remains unverified. Germline CDR1 is SGHAT and CDR2 is FQDESV (reference sequence). The CDR3 spans 14 residues. No DNA sequence was recorded. The CDR3 reads CASSKPGQGGEQYF.

V and J are TRBV7-6 and TRBJ2-3; the D call from TCRdb, TRBD1, cannot be confirmed without DNA. The CDR3 is 14 amino acids. No DNA sequence was recorded. CDR1 SGHVS and CDR2 FNYEAQ come from the germline V gene. CDR3 amino acids: CASSPGQGTDTQYF.